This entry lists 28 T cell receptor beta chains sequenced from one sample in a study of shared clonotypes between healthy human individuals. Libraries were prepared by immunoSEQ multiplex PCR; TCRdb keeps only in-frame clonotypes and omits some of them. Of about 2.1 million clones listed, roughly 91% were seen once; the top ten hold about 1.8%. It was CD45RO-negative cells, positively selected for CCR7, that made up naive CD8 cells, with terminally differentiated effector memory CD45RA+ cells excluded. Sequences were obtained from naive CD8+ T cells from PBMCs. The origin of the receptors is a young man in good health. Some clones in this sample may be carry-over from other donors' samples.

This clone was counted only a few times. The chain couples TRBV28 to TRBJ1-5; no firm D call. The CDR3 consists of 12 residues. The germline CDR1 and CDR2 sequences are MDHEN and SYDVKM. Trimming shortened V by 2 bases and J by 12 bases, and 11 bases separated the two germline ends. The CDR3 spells CASSLVPDGQHF. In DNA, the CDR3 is TGTGCCAGCAGTTTAGTCCCCGACGGCCAGCATTTT. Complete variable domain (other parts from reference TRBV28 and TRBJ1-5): DVKVTQSSRYLVKRTGEKVFLECVQDMDHENMFWYRQDPGLGLRLIYFSYDVKMKEKGDIPEGYSVSREKKERFSLILESASTNQTSMYLCASSLVPDGQHFGDGTRLSIL.

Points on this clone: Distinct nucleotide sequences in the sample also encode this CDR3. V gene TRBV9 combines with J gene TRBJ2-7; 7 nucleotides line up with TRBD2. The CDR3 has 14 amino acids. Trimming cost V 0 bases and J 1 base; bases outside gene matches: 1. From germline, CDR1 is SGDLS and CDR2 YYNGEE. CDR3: CASSVGGSSYEQYF. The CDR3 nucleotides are TGTGCCAGCAGCGTAGGCGGGAGTTCCTACGAGCAGTACTTC.

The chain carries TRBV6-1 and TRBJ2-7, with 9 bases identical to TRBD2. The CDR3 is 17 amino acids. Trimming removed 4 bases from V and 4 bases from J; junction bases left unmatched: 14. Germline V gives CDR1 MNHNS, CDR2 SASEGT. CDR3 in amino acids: CASSGSRGRAGIYEQYF. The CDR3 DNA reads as TGTGCCAGCAGTGGTAGTCGCGGGAGGGCCGGGATATACGAGCAGTACTTC.

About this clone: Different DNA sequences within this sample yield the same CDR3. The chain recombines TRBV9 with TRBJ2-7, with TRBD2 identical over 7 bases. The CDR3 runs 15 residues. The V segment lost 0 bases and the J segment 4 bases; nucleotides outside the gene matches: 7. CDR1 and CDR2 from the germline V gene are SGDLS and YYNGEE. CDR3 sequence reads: CASSVGGGSGYEQYF. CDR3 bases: TGTGCCAGCAGCGTAGGCGGCGGGAGCGGGTACGAGCAGTACTTC.

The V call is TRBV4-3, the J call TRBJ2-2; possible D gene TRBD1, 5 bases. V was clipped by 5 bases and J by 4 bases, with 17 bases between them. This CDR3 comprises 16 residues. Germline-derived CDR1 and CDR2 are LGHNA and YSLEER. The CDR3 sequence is CASSVRVQTTTGELFF. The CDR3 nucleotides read TGCGCCAGCAGCGTCAGGGTCCAGACAACCACCGGGGAGCTGTTTTTT.

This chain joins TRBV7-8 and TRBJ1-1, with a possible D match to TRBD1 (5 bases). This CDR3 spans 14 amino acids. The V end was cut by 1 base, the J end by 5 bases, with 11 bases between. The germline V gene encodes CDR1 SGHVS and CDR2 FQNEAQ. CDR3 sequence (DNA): TGTGCCAGCAGCTTAGAGGGCCCAGGGACTGAAGCTTTCTTT. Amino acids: CASSLEGPGTEAFF. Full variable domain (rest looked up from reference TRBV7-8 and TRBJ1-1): GAGVSQSPRYKVAKRGQDVALRCDPISGHVSLFWYQQALGQGPEFLTYFQNEAQLDKSGLPSDRFFAERPEGSVSTLKIQRTQQEDSAVYLCASSLEGPGTEAFFGQGTRLTVV.

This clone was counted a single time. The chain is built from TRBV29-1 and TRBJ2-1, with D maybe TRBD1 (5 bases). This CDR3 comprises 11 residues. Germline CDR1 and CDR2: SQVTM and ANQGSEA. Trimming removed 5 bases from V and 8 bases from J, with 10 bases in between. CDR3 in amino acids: CSVPWGDEQFF. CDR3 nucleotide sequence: TGCAGCGTTCCCTGGGGCGATGAGCAGTTCTTC.

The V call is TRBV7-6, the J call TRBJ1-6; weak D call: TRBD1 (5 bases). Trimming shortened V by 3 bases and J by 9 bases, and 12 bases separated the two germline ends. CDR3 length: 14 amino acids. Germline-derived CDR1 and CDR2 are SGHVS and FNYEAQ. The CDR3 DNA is TGTGCCAGCAGCTTGACGGGACGTTCTTCACCCCTCCACTTT. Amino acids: CASSLTGRSSPLHF. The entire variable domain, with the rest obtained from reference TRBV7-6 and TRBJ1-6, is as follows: GAGVSQSPRYKVTKRGQDVALRCDPISGHVSLYWYRQALGQGPEFLTYFNYEAQQDKSGLPNDRFSAERPEGSISTLTIQRTEQRDSAMYRCASSLTGRSSPLHFGNGTRLTVT.

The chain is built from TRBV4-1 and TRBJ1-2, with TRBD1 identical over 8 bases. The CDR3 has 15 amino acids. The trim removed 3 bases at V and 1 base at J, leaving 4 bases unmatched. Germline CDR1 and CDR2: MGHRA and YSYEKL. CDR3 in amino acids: CASSQPDRGNYGYTF. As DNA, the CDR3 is TGCGCCAGCAGCCAGCCAGACAGGGGTAACTATGGCTACACCTTC.

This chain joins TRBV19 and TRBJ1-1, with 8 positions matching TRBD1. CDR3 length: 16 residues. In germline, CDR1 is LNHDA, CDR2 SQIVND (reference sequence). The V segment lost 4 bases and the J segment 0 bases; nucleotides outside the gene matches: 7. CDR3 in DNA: TGTGCCAGTAGTACTCGCCGACAGGGGCTGAACACTGAAGCTTTCTTT. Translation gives CASSTRRQGLNTEAFF.

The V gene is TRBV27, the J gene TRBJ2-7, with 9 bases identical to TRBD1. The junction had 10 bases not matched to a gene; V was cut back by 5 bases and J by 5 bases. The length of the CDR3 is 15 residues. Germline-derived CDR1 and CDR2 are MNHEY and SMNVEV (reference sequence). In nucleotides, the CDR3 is TGTGCCAGCAGTCCAACCGGGACAGGGTTCGACGAGCAGTACTTC. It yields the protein CASSPTGTGFDEQYF.

DNA of the CDR3: TGTGCCAGCAGCCCTACAGGGGGCGCCAATGGCTACACCTTC. This encodes CASSPTGGANGYTF. The rearrangement uses TRBV7-2 and TRBJ1-2; TRBD1 aligns across 9 bases. CDR3 length: 14 amino acids. V lost 5 bases, J lost 6 bases, and 7 bases stayed unmatched. Per germline, CDR1 SGHTA and CDR2 FQGNSA.

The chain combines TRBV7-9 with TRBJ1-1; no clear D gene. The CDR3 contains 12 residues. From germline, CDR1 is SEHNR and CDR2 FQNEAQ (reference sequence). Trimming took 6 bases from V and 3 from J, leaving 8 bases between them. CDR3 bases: TGTGCCAGCAGTTGGACCCACACTGAAGCTTTCTTT. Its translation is CASSWTHTEAFF.

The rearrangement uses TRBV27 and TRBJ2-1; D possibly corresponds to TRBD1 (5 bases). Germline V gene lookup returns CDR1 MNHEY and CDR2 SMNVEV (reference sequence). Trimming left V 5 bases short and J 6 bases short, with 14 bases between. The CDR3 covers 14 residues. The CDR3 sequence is CASSPTGFLNEQFF. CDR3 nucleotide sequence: TGTGCCAGCAGTCCAACAGGATTCCTCAATGAGCAGTTCTTC.

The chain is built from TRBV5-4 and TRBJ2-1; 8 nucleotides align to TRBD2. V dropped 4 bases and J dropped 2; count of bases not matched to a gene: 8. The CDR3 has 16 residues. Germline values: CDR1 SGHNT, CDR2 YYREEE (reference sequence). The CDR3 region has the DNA TGTGCCAGCAGCCCCTCTGGGACTAGACCCTACAATGAGCAGTTCTTC. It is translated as CASSPSGTRPYNEQFF.

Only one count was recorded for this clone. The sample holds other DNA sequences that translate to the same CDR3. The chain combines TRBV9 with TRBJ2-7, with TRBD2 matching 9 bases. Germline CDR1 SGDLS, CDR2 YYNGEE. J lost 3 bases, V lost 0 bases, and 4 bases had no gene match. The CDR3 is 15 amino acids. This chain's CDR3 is CASSVGSSGSYEQYF. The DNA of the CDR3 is TGTGCCAGCAGCGTAGGCAGTAGCGGGAGCTACGAGCAGTACTTC.

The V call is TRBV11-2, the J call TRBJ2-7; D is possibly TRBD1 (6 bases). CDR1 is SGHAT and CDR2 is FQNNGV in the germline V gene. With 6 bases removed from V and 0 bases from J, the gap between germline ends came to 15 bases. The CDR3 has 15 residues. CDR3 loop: CASSYLGAGSYEQYF. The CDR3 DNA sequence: TGTGCCAGCAGTTATCTGGGGGCTGGCTCCTACGAGCAGTACTTC.

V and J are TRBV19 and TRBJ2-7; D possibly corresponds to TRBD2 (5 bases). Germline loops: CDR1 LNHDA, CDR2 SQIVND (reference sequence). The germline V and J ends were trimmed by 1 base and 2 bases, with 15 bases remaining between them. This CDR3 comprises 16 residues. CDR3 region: CASSIASGLLTYEQYF. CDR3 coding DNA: TGTGCCAGTAGTATAGCTTCGGGGTTGTTGACCTACGAGCAGTACTTC.

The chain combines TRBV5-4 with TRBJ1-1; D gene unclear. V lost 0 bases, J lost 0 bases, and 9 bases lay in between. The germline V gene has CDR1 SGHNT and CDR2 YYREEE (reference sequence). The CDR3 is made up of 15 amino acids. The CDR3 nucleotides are TGTGCCAGCAGCTTGGGTGTCAGTTTGAACACTGAAGCTTTCTTT. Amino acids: CASSLGVSLNTEAFF.

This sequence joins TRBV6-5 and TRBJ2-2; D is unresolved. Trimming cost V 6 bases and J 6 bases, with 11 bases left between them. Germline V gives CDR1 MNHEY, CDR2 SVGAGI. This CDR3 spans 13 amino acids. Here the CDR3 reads CASRLDWAGELFF. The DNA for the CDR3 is TGTGCCAGCAGGCTCGACTGGGCCGGGGAGCTGTTTTTT.

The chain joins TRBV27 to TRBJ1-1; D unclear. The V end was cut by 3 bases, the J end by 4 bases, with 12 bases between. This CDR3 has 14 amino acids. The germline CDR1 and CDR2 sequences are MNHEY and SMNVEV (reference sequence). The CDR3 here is CASSFKGWSTEAFF. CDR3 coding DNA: TGTGCCAGCAGTTTTAAAGGATGGAGCACTGAAGCTTTCTTT.

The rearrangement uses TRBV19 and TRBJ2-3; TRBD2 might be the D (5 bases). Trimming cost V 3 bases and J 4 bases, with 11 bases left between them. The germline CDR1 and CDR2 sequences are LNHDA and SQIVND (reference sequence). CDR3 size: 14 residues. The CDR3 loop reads CASSISPGSDTQYF. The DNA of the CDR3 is TGTGCCAGTAGTATCTCTCCGGGATCAGATACGCAGTATTTT.

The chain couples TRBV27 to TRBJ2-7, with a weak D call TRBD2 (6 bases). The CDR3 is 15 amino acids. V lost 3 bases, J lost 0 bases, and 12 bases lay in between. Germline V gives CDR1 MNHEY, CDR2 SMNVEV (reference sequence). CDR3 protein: CASSFSLASSYEQYF. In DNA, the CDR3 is TGTGCCAGCAGTTTTTCCCTAGCGAGCTCCTACGAGCAGTACTTC.

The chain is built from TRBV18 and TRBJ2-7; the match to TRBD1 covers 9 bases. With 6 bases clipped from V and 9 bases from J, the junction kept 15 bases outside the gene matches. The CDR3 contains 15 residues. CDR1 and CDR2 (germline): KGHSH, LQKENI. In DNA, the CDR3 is TGTGCCAGCTCTCCAAGCGGGACAGGGATACTGGGGCAGTACTTC. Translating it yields CASSPSGTGILGQYF.

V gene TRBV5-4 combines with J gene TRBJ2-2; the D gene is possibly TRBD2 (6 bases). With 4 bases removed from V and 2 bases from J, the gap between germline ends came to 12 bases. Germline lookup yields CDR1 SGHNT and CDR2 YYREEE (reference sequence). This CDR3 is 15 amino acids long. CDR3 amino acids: CASSPRDSNTGELFF. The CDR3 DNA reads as TGTGCCAGCAGCCCCCGGGACTCCAACACCGGGGAGCTGTTTTTT.

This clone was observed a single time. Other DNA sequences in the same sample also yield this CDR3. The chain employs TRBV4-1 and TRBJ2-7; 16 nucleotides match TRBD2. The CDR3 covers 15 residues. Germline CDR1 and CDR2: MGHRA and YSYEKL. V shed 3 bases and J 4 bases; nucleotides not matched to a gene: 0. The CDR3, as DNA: TGCGCCAGCAGCCAGGGACTAGCGGGAGGGTACGAGCAGTACTTC. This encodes CASSQGLAGGYEQYF.

CDR3 coding DNA: TGTGCCAGCAGCTCGACAGTCGGCAGGGGGAACTATGGCTACACCTTC. As protein: CASSSTVGRGNYGYTF. V and J are TRBV7-9 and TRBJ1-2, with 7 bases matching TRBD1. The germline V gene encodes CDR1 SEHNR and CDR2 FQNEAQ (reference sequence). V shed 4 bases, J shed 2 bases, and the junction held 10 bases outside the gene matches. This CDR3 contains 16 residues.

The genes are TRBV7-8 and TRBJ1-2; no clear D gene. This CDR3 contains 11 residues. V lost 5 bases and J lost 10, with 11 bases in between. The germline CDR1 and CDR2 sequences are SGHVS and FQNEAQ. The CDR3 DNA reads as TGTGCCAGCAGCCCAGGACGAGTCTACACCTTC. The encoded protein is CASSPGRVYTF.